The next 10 T cell receptor beta chains were all read from a single sample in a study of blood T cell dynamics during melanoma immunotherapy. This table comes from immunoSEQ multiplex PCR, and its TCRdb copy is limited to in-frame clones, with some not included. The sample lists about 11,000 clones, approximately 89% occurring once. Regarding time point: week 3, after first cycle of checkpoint inhibitor. The sequenced sample was blood, obtained from a patient treated with checkpoint blockade. The receptor source for this set is a human donor with melanoma.

This clone was observed a few times. The chain couples TRBV7-2 to TRBJ2-7; 7 positions agree with TRBD1. The CDR3 sequence is 12 residues long. CDR1 SGHTA and CDR2 FQGNSA come from the germline V gene. V was pared by 4 bases and J by 4 bases, with 1 base of the junction left unmatched. CDR3 residues: CASSSQGYEQYF. CDR3 nucleotide sequence: TGTGCCAGCAGCTCACAGGGGTACGAGCAGTACTTC.

The chain joins TRBV9 to TRBJ2-1; 7 positions agree with TRBD2. In germline, CDR1 is SGDLS, CDR2 YYNGEE. The CDR3 extends over 15 amino acids. V was clipped by 0 bases and J by 2 bases; unmatched bases: 2. The CDR3 loop is CASSVGGSTYNEQFF. The CDR3 coding sequence is TGTGCCAGCAGCGTAGGCGGGAGTACCTACAATGAGCAGTTCTTC. The full variable domain, in which reference TRBV9 and TRBJ2-1 provide the parts outside the CDR3, is DSGVTQTPKHLITATGQRVTLRCSPRSGDLSVYWYQQSLDQGLQFLIQYYNGEERAKGNILERFSAQQFPDLHSELNLSSLELGDSALYFCASSVGGSTYNEQFFGPGTRLTVL.

This chain connects TRBV28 to TRBJ1-5; no reliable D call. Germline assignment: CDR1 MDHEN and CDR2 SYDVKM. This CDR3 contains 10 residues. Trimming took 6 bases from V and 9 from J, leaving 6 bases between them. CDR3 sequence (DNA): TGTGCCAGCAGCCGGGGGCCCCAGCATTTT. Amino acids: CASSRGPQHF. The variable domain in full, completed from reference TRBV28 and TRBJ1-5, reads DVKVTQSSRYLVKRTGEKVFLECVQDMDHENMFWYRQDPGLGLRLIYFSYDVKMKEKGDIPEGYSVSREKKERFSLILESASTNQTSMYLCASSRGPQHFGDGTRLSIL.

V is TRBV4-2 and J is TRBJ1-1, with D perhaps TRBD1 (6 bases). Between the trimmed V and J ends, which lost 5 bases and 3 bases, there was a span of 19 bases. This CDR3 region has 16 residues. CDR1 and CDR2 from the germline V gene are LGHNA and YNFKEQ. This CDR3 reads CASSSAGGTKHTEAFF. CDR3 DNA sequence: TGTGCCAGCAGCAGCGCGGGGGGCACCAAACACACTGAAGCTTTCTTT.

This chain connects TRBV5-1 to TRBJ2-7, with D unclear. Germline V gene sequence: CDR1 SGHRS, CDR2 YFSETQ. Trimming removed 6 bases from V and 6 bases from J, with 13 bases in between. The CDR3 has 12 amino acids. Here the CDR3 reads CASTVGWGEQYF. For the CDR3, the DNA is TGCGCCAGCACGGTGGGGTGGGGCGAGCAGTACTTC.

The chain carries TRBV6-5 and TRBJ2-7, with D possibly matching TRBD1 (6 bases). V lost 0 bases and J lost 0, with 9 bases in between. This CDR3 contains 15 residues. CDR1 and CDR2 (germline): MNHEY, SVGAGI. The CDR3 spells CASSYSGQSSYEQYF. DNA for the CDR3: TGTGCCAGCAGTTACTCCGGACAGTCCTCCTACGAGCAGTACTTC.

The genes are TRBV5-5 and TRBJ2-4; 7 bases agree with TRBD2. Trimming removed 3 bases from V and 6 bases from J; junction bases left unmatched: 9. CDR1 is SGHKS, CDR2 YYEKEE, per germline (reference sequence). The CDR3 runs 15 residues. This chain's CDR3 is CASSSGAGVGNIQYF. The CDR3 DNA follows: TGTGCCAGCAGCTCCGGCGCGGGGGTGGGAAACATTCAGTACTTC.

The chain recombines TRBV5-6 with TRBJ2-3, with TRBD2 matching over 15 bases. This CDR3 contains 17 residues. The trim removed 3 bases at V and 6 bases at J, leaving 8 bases unmatched. Germline-derived CDR1 and CDR2 are SGHDT and YYEEEE. The CDR3 coding sequence is TGTGCCAGCAGCTCTGGACTAGCGGGAGGGCCGGGGGATACGCAGTATTTT. Amino acid sequence: CASSSGLAGGPGDTQYF.

The CDR3 nucleotides read TGTGCTAGTGGTCCCCGAGGGGGGGAAGAGACCCAGTACTTC. It encodes CASGPRGGEETQYF. The chain joins TRBV12-5 to TRBJ2-5, with a tentative D call TRBD2 (7 bases). CDR1 is LGHNT and CDR2 is FRNRAP in the germline V gene. The CDR3 is made up of 14 amino acids. V gave up 5 bases and J gave up 3 bases, with 13 bases separating them.

This clone was seen just once. V gene TRBV19 combines with J gene TRBJ2-1; 8 nucleotides agree with TRBD2. This CDR3 comprises 17 residues. Trimming cost V 3 bases and J 2 bases; bases outside gene matches: 9. In germline, CDR1 is LNHDA, CDR2 SQIVND (reference sequence). The CDR3 DNA is TGTGCCAGTAGTATGTCCGGTAGCGGGGACGCCTACAATGAGCAGTTCTTC. As protein: CASSMSGSGDAYNEQFF.